This record covers a single TCR beta chain. Extracted RNA was reverse transcribed, and the resulting cDNA served as sequencing template. TCRdb's copy holds only in-frame clones and misses some; the assay was immunoSEQ multiplex PCR. The sample records roughly 180,000 clones, 53% being singletons. These data come from a study of CD8+ T cells in alopecia areata. The sample's treatment: oral pan-JAK inhibitor, 5-10 mg twice daily. The V segment lost 2 bases and the J segment 0 bases; nucleotides outside the gene matches: 5. Germline V gives CDR1 GTSNPN, CDR2 SVGIG (reference sequence). CDR3 length equals 15 residues.

This TCR was recovered from a human donor with alopecia areata. This rearrangement joins TRBV30 to TRBJ2-3; 7 positions agree with TRBD2. The sample consisted of CD8+ T cells sorted from blood, taken at week 24, from a patient treated with tofacitinib. Written as DNA, the CDR3 is TGTGCCTGGAGTACCGGCGGGGGAAGCACAGATACGCAGTATTTT. It is translated as CAWSTGGGSTDTQYF.